This T cell receptor beta chain was captured by sequencing in a study of CD8 T cells in ankylosing spondylitis. Study-wide results and caveats: Enrichment of disease-linked clones was reportedly significant in matched ankylosing spondylitis synovial fluid. Peripheral blood held disease-linked clones only at relatively low frequency, and these were CD8+. Reactive arthritis synovial fluid and blood were previously reported to contain some motif variants.

The CDR3 is 14 amino acids. Trimming at V came to 3 bases and at J to 15 bases, leaving 7 bases not matched to a gene. Germline loops: CDR1 SGHRS, CDR2 YFSETQ. Notes on this clonotype: What it recognizes is unknown.

Using quantitative 5'-RACE with molecular barcodes, the authors made TCR beta libraries. Via MiXCR, TCRdb re-called the 5' RACE reads, giving one row per CDR3 protein. The repertoire holds 350,000 or so distinct CDR3 sequences, with approximately 10% as singletons. V is TRBV5-1 and J is TRBJ2-1; 15 nucleotides agree with TRBD2. Sequencing was performed on blood, either unsorted or a sorted T cell fraction (not recorded which). This sequence was found in a female donor with ankylosing spondylitis or in good health (not recorded which). The CDR3: CASSWGTSGRFPFF. The CDR3 DNA is TGCGCCAGCAGCTGGGGGACTAGCGGGAGGTTTCCGTTCTTC.